Listed here are 14 T cell receptor beta chains from one sample, sequenced in a study of blood T cell repertoires in COVID-19. TCRdb keeps only in-frame clones here, not all; method: immunoSEQ multiplex PCR. The sample carries about 45,000 clones, about 83% recorded once. Specimen: peripheral blood. The receptors here all came from a man older than 75 in a cohort sampled during active COVID-19.

J is TRBJ2-3 and V is TRBV4-1; 7 nucleotides agree with TRBD2. The junction had 13 bases not matched to a gene; V was cut back by 4 bases and J by 3 bases. The CDR3 contains 17 residues. The germline V gene encodes CDR1 MGHRA and CDR2 YSYEKL. CDR3 loop: CASSPYWAGVLTDTQYF. CDR3 sequence (DNA): TGCGCCAGCAGCCCTTATTGGGCGGGGGTTTTGACAGATACGCAGTATTTT.

J is TRBJ1-1 and V is TRBV2; tentative D call: TRBD1 (5 bases). Trimming took 5 bases from V and 5 from J, leaving 21 bases between them. CDR1 and CDR2 (germline): SNHLY, FYNNEI. The length of the CDR3 is 16 residues. The CDR3 reads CASSPGHVPLVTEAFF. In DNA form, the CDR3 reads TGTGCCAGCAGTCCCGGACACGTGCCCTTGGTGACTGAAGCTTTCTTT. Full variable domain (outside the CDR3, taken from reference TRBV2 and TRBJ1-1): EPEVTQTPSHQVTQMGQEVILRCVPISNHLYFYWYRQILGQKVEFLVSFYNNEISEKSEIFDDQFSVERPDGSNFTLKIRSTKLEDSAMYFCASSPGHVPLVTEAFFGQGTRLTVV.

V gene TRBV19 combines with J gene TRBJ1-1, with a possible D match to TRBD1 (6 bases). The CDR3 has 15 residues. Germline CDR1 and CDR2: LNHDA and SQIVND (reference sequence). V shed 8 bases and J shed 0 bases, with 16 bases lying between them. CDR3 nucleotide sequence: TGTGCCAGTTATTACAGGGTAACCATGAACACTGAAGCTTTCTTT. It specifies CASYYRVTMNTEAFF.

The chain is built from TRBV2 and TRBJ2-7; possible D gene TRBD2, 6 bases. The germline V gene encodes CDR1 SNHLY and CDR2 FYNNEI. The length of the CDR3 is 15 residues. V dropped 6 bases and J dropped 0 bases, with 15 bases sitting between them. The CDR3: CASSYAGRGSYEQYF. In DNA form, the CDR3 reads TGTGCCAGCAGCTACGCGGGAAGAGGCTCCTACGAGCAGTACTTC.

This chain links TRBV5-1 with TRBJ2-7, with D possibly being TRBD2 (6 bases). CDR1 is SGHRS and CDR2 is YFSETQ in the germline V gene. The V end was cut by 0 bases, the J end by 2 bases, with 12 bases between. The CDR3 spans 15 residues. The CDR3 here is CASSLVGSKPYEQYF. The DNA of the CDR3 is TGCGCCAGCAGCTTGGTCGGGAGTAAGCCCTACGAGCAGTACTTC.

V and J are TRBV11-3 and TRBJ2-3; 7 positions match TRBD2. In germline, CDR1 is SGHNT, CDR2 YENEEA. V lost 8 bases and J lost 2; bases outside the gene matches: 10. CDR3 length equals 15 residues. In DNA form, the CDR3 reads TGTGCCAGCGGCTCCGGGACTACCTTCACAGATACGCAGTATTTT. It translates to CASGSGTTFTDTQYF.

This clone was observed once. The rearrangement joins TRBV28 to TRBJ2-2, with 9 bases that match TRBD1. The CDR3 spans 16 residues. V shed 0 bases and J 5 bases; nucleotides not matched to a gene: 4. CDR1 MDHEN and CDR2 SYDVKM come from the germline V gene. The CDR3 coding sequence is TGTGCCAGCAGTTTATGGGGACAGGGCGGGACCGGGGAGCTGTTTTTT. Its protein is CASSLWGQGGTGELFF.

The V call is TRBV2, the J call TRBJ2-7, with D hard to call. Germline loops: CDR1 SNHLY, CDR2 FYNNEI. V was cut by 3 bases and J by 0 bases, with 12 bases left in between. CDR3 size: 15 residues. The CDR3: CASSEKVTPSYEQYF. The CDR3 coding sequence is TGTGCCAGCAGTGAGAAAGTGACACCCTCCTACGAGCAGTACTTC.

The chain joins TRBV30 to TRBJ1-2; unclear D gene. The germline gives CDR1 GTSNPN, CDR2 SVGIG (reference sequence). CDR3 length: 14 amino acids. Trimming shortened V by 4 bases and J by 0 bases, and 12 bases separated the two germline ends. The CDR3 protein is CAWTRMAANYGYTF. The CDR3 DNA follows: TGTGCCTGGACCCGAATGGCAGCTAACTATGGCTACACCTTC.

The J gene is TRBJ2-7, the V gene TRBV29-1, with 9 positions matching TRBD1. Unmatched junction bases numbered 2, after V lost 7 bases and J lost 7 bases. Germline loops: CDR1 SQVTM, CDR2 ANQGSEA. This CDR3 contains 10 residues. CDR3 in amino acids: CSGGTGEQYF. As DNA, the CDR3 is TGCAGCGGGGGGACAGGGGAGCAGTACTTC.

J is TRBJ1-1 and V is TRBV6-6; TRBD1 aligns across 11 bases. The CDR3 is 15 amino acids. Germline assignment: CDR1 MNHNY and CDR2 SVGAGI (reference sequence). V lost 6 bases to trimming and J lost 5 bases; unmatched junction nucleotides: 8. CDR3 nucleotides: TGTGCCAGCAGACCCGGGACAGGGGGTGGGACTGAAGCTTTCTTT. Its protein is CASRPGTGGGTEAFF.

V is TRBV7-8 and J is TRBJ2-7; 11 nucleotides line up with TRBD2. V was clipped by 3 bases and J by 6 bases; unmatched bases: 4. CDR3 length equals 14 residues. In germline, CDR1 is SGHVS, CDR2 FQNEAQ. Here the CDR3 reads CASSFRLAGREQYF. CDR3 DNA: TGTGCCAGCAGCTTTCGACTAGCGGGACGCGAGCAGTACTTC.

The J gene is TRBJ2-1, the V gene TRBV11-2, with D unresolved. The germline gives CDR1 SGHAT, CDR2 FQNNGV. The CDR3 runs 13 residues. The V end was cut by 4 bases, the J end by 12 bases, with 16 bases between. CDR3 amino acids: CASSSGQLSMQFF. CDR3 bases: TGTGCCAGCAGCTCTGGGCAGCTAAGTATGCAGTTCTTC.

The rearrangement uses TRBV19 and TRBJ2-7; 7 nucleotides agree with TRBD1. The CDR3 contains 14 residues. The V and J ends lost 4 bases and 2 bases, in that order; junction bases with no gene match: 5. Per the germline V gene, CDR1 is LNHDA and CDR2 is SQIVND (reference sequence). The CDR3 DNA is TGTGCCAGTAGTAGTCGACAGGGCCCCTACGAGCAGTACTTC. It codes for CASSSRQGPYEQYF.